The 19 T cell receptor beta chains below come from one sample, sequenced in a study of neurological immune-mediated disorders. TCRdb fed the 5' RACE reads into MiXCR, producing one record per CDR3 protein. The sample holds some 38,000 distinct CDR3 sequences, around 10% seen once. This sample's time point: technical triplicate 1. The sample consisted of PBMCs. The receptors originated from a man aged 60 to 69 with HTLV-1-associated myelopathy (HAM/TSP).

Remarks on this clonotype: A junction boundary mismatches the germline segment, possibly from a read error. V is TRBV6-5 and J is TRBJ2-1, with D perhaps being TRBD1 or TRBD2 (5 bases each). This CDR3 has 16 residues. Germline V gene data show CDR1 as MNHEY and CDR2 as SVGAGI. DNA for the CDR3: TGTGCCAGCAGTTACGCGGTGGGGCCTTGGGGGAATGAGCAGTTCTTT. The encoded protein is CASSYAVGPWGNEQFF.

This clonotype was observed at least ten times. The chain links TRBV28 to TRBJ2-3, with D hard to call. From germline, CDR1 is MDHEN and CDR2 SYDVKM. Trimming removed 3 bases at V and 5 bases at J, with 9 bases between. The CDR3 spans 13 residues. CDR3 protein: CASSLYTQDTQYF. The DNA for the CDR3 is TGTGCCAGCAGTTTGTACACCCAAGATACGCAGTATTTT.

This clonotype was seen ten or more times. The J gene is TRBJ1-1, the V gene TRBV3-1; the D gene is possibly TRBD1 (6 bases). Germline CDR1 LGHDT, CDR2 YNNKEL (reference sequence). The V end was cut by 1 base, the J end by 4 bases, with 10 bases between. The CDR3 sequence is 14 residues long. CDR3 sequence: CASSQGGGATEAFF. The CDR3 DNA is TGTGCCAGCAGCCAAGGGGGGGGGGCCACTGAAGCTTTCTTT.

The sample holds one count of this clonotype. The germline gene is not matched at one end of the junction; a read error may be the cause. The J gene is TRBJ2-6, the V gene TRBV4-3; a weak D match, TRBD1 (5 bases). Germline V gene sequence: CDR1 LGHNA, CDR2 YSLEER. The CDR3 has 18 residues. The CDR3 region has the DNA TGCGCCAGCAGCCAAGTGTATCAGGGCCCCCCTTGGGCCTACGTCCTGACTTTC. Translation: CASSQVYQGPPWAYVLTF.

This clonotype was observed many times. The chain joins TRBV12-3 or TRBV12-4 to TRBJ1-1; the D gene is possibly TRBD1 (5 bases). With 8 bases removed from V and 1 base from J, the gap between germline ends came to 11 bases. The CDR3 is 13 amino acids. The CDR3 protein is CASGTTGNTEAFF. In DNA, the CDR3 is TGTGCCAGCGGCACCACAGGGAACACTGAAGCTTTCTTT.

This clonotype was recorded at least ten times. V is TRBV10-3 and J is TRBJ2-1; the D is unclear. CDR3 length equals 12 residues. Germline CDR1 and CDR2: ENHRY and SYGVKD. Trimming took 10 bases from V and 10 from J, leaving 17 bases between them. CDR3 amino acids: CATGSGPGEQFF. CDR3 bases: TGTGCCACCGGCTCGGGCCCTGGGGAGCAGTTCTTC.

This clonotype occurred many times. J is TRBJ2-4 and V is TRBV20-1; 10 nucleotides line up with TRBD2. Per germline, CDR1 DFQATT and CDR2 SNEGSKA (reference sequence). The CDR3 spans 17 residues. Unmatched junction bases numbered 8, after V lost 2 bases and J lost 1 base. CDR3 protein: CSARLAGVVLAKNIQYF. The CDR3 nucleotides are TGCAGTGCTAGACTAGCGGGAGTAGTACTGGCCAAAAACATTCAGTACTTC.

This clonotype has a count of ten or more. The chain employs TRBV20-1 and TRBJ2-1; TRBD1 matches 11 bases. The CDR3 sequence is 14 residues long. Germline V gene sequence: CDR1 DFQATT, CDR2 SNEGSKA (reference sequence). The trim removed 5 bases at V and 8 bases at J, leaving 8 bases unmatched. CDR3 protein: CSALRTGGIYEQFF. DNA for the CDR3: TGCAGTGCTTTGCGGACAGGGGGCATATATGAGCAGTTCTTC.

This clonotype was seen at least ten times. The chain recombines TRBV11-2 with TRBJ2-1, with D tentatively TRBD2 (5 bases). The length of the CDR3 is 13 residues. Germline assignment: CDR1 SGHAT and CDR2 FQNNGV. The V end lost 5 bases, the J end lost 7 bases, and 12 bases lay between the germline ends. The CDR3 here is CASSLDYPNEQFF. The CDR3 nucleotides are TGTGCCAGCAGCCTTGACTACCCTAATGAGCAGTTCTTC.

This clonotype was picked up many times. The rearrangement uses TRBV12-3 or TRBV12-4 and TRBJ2-7; D unclear. Trimming left V 4 bases short and J 3 bases short, with 7 bases between. This CDR3 is built from 12 residues. CDR3 in amino acids: CASSSDGYEQYF. The CDR3 DNA sequence: TGTGCCAGCAGTTCGGACGGCTACGAGCAGTACTTC.

A remark on this clonotype: The conserved closing phenylalanine or tryptophan is absent in this CDR3, likely reflecting a read error. The CDR3 DNA reads TGCAGTGCTAGAGGACAGGGGGTCGGTGGCTACACCTGC. It translates to CSARGQGVGGYTC. The chain uses TRBV20-1 and TRBJ1-2; the match to TRBD1 covers 9 bases. CDR1 is DFQATT, CDR2 SNEGSKA, per germline (reference sequence). With V trimmed by 1 base and J by 7 bases, 4 bases remained unmatched. The CDR3 is 13 residues long.

This clonotype was found many times. J is TRBJ2-1 and V is TRBV11-2; 9 bases match TRBD2. Germline V lookup: CDR1 SGHAT, CDR2 FQNNGV. The CDR3 has 16 amino acids. Trimming at V came to 6 bases and at J to 7 bases, leaving 13 bases not matched to a gene. Written as DNA, the CDR3 is TGTGCCAGCAGAACAATAGCGGGAGCTAGGGGGAATGAGCAGTTCTTC. Protein product: CASRTIAGARGNEQFF.

The sample holds many counts of this clonotype. This chain uses TRBV28 with TRBJ2-1; 9 nucleotides line up with TRBD2. Germline CDR1 and CDR2: MDHEN and SYDVKM. The CDR3 spans 12 residues. V was clipped by 4 bases and J by 10 bases; unmatched bases: 2. CDR3 in amino acids: CASSSGLAEQFF. CDR3 DNA: TGTGCCAGCAGTTCAGGACTAGCGGAGCAGTTCTTC.

Many counts were recorded for this clonotype. One junction end does not reproduce the germline sequence, and a read error may be involved. The V call is TRBV29-1, the J call TRBJ1-1; D remains ambiguous. Germline assignment: CDR1 SQVTM and CDR2 ANQGSEA. The CDR3 extends over 13 amino acids. The CDR3 bases are TGCAGCGTTTCGGAGGTGGGGAACGCTGAAGCTTTCTTT. Amino acids: CSVSEVGNAEAFF.

This clonotype has at least ten counts. V is TRBV20-1 and J is TRBJ2-1, with D perhaps matching TRBD1 (5 bases). The CDR3 contains 16 residues. Germline V lookup: CDR1 DFQATT, CDR2 SNEGSKA (reference sequence). The V end lost 2 bases, the J end lost 0 bases, and 14 bases lay between the germline ends. The CDR3 reads CSARTPGADSYNEQFF. CDR3 DNA: TGCAGTGCTAGAACCCCTGGGGCGGACTCCTACAATGAGCAGTTCTTC.

Ten or more counts support this clonotype. The chain combines TRBV21-1 with TRBJ1-2; TRBD1 is the table's D call, not checked against the DNA. TRBV21-1 is a pseudogene segment. This CDR3 has 16 amino acids. In DNA, the CDR3 is TGTGCCAGCAGCAAAGTGTCCCGTGGCAGGGGATATGGCTACACCTTC. Encoded protein: CASSKVSRGRGYGYTF.

This clonotype was recorded at least ten times. The chain couples TRBV5-1 to TRBJ2-4; weak D call: TRBD2 (6 bases). Trimming removed 4 bases from V and 8 bases from J, with 22 bases in between. Germline V gene sequence: CDR1 SGHRS, CDR2 YFSETQ. The CDR3 extends over 16 amino acids. This CDR3 reads CASSRAPLAGGDIQYF. The CDR3 coding sequence is TGCGCCAGCAGCCGCGCTCCCTTAGCAGGAGGGGACATTCAGTACTTC.

This clonotype came up many times. The chain joins TRBV7-9 to TRBJ2-6, with unresolved D. The CDR3 is made up of 16 amino acids. The ends were cut back, 0 bases at V and 0 bases at J, with 6 bases in the middle. Germline loops: CDR1 SEHNR, CDR2 FQNEAQ (reference sequence). CDR3 sequence (DNA): TGTGCCAGCAGCTTAGCTAGGCACTCTGGGGCCAACGTCCTGACTTTC. Encoded protein: CASSLARHSGANVLTF.

To note about this clonotype: A read error may produce the germline difference seen at one junction end. This sequence joins TRBV2 and TRBJ2-1; D may match TRBD1 or TRBD2 (6 bases each). The V gene's germline CDR1 is SNHLY and CDR2 FYNNEI. The CDR3 has 13 residues. Here the CDR3 DNA reads TGTTCCAGCAGTAGTAGGGGGGCCGGTGAGCAGTTCTTC. Amino acids: CSSSSRGAGEQFF.